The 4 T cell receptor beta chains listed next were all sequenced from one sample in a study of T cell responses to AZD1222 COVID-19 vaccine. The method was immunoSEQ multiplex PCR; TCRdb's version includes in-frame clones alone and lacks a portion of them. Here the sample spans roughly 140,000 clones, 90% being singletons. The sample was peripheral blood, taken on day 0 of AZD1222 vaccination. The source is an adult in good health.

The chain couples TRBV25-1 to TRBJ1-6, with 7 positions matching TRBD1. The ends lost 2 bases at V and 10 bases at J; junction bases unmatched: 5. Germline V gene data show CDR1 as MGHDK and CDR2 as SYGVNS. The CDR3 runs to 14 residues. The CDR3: CASSEGTERSPLHF. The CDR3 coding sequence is TGTGCCAGCAGTGAAGGGACAGAGAGATCACCCCTCCACTTT.

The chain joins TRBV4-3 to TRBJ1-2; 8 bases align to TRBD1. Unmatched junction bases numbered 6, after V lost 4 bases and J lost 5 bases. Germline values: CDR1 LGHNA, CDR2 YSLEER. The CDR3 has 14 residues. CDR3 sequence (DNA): TGCGCCAGCAGCCGGACAGGACAGGGATATGGCTACACCTTC. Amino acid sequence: CASSRTGQGYGYTF.

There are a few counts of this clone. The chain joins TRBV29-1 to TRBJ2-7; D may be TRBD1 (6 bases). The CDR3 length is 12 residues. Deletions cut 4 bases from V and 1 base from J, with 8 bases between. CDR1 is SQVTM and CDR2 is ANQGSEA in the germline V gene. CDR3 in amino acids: CSVAQGSYEQYF. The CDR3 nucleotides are TGCAGCGTTGCGCAGGGGTCCTACGAGCAGTACTTC.

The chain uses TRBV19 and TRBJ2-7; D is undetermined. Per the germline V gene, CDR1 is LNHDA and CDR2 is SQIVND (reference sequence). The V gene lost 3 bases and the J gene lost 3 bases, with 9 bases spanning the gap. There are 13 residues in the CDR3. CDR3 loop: CASSIFRDYEQYF. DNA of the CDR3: TGTGCCAGTAGTATTTTTCGAGACTACGAGCAGTACTTC.